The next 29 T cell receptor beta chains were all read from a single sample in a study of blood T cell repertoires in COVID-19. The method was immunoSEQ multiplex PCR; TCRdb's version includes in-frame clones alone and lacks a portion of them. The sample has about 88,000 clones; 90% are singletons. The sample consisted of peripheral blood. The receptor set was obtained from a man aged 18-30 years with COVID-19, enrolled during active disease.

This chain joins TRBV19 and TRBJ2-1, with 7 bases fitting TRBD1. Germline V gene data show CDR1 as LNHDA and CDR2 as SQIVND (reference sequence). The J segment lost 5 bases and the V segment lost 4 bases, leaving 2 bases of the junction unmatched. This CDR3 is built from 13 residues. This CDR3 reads CASSRDRNNEQFF. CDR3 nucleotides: TGTGCCAGTAGTAGGGACAGAAACAATGAGCAGTTCTTC.

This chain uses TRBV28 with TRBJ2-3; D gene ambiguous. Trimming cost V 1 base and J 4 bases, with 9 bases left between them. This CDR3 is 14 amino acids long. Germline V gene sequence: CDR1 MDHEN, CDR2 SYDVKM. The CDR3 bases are TGTGCCAGCAGTTTATTGGCTGATTCAGATACGCAGTATTTT. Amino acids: CASSLLADSDTQYF.

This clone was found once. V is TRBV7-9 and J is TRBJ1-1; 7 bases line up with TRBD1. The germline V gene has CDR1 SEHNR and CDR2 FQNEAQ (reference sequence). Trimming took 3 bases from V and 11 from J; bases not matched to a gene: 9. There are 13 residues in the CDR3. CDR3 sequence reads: CASSFDRVKGAFF. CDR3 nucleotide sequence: TGTGCCAGCAGCTTTGACAGGGTCAAGGGGGCTTTCTTT. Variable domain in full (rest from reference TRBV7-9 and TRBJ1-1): DTGVSQNPRHKITKRGQNVTFRCDPISEHNRLYWYRQTLGQGPEFLTYFQNEAQLEKSRLLSDRFSAERPKGSFSTLEIQRTEQGDSAMYLCASSFDRVKGAFFGQGTRLTVV.

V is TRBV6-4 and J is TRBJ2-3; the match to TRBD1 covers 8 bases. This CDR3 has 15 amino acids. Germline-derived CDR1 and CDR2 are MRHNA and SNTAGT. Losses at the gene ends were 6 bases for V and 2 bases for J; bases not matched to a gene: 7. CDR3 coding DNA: TGTGCCAGCAGCCGCAGACAGGGGCCCACAGATACGCAGTATTTT. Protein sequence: CASSRRQGPTDTQYF.

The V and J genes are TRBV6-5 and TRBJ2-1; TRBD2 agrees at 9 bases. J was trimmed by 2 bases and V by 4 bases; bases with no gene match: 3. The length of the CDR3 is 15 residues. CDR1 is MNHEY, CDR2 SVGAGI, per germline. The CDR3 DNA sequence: TGTGCCAGCAGTTTTAGCGGGAGAGCCTACAATGAGCAGTTCTTC. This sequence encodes CASSFSGRAYNEQFF.

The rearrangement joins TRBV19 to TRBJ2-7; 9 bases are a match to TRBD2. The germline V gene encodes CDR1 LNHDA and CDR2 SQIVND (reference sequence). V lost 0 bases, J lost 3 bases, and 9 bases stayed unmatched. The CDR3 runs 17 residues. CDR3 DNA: TGTGCCAGTAGTATAGAAGCTAGCGGGATAGCGGGCTACGAGCAGTACTTC. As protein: CASSIEASGIAGYEQYF.

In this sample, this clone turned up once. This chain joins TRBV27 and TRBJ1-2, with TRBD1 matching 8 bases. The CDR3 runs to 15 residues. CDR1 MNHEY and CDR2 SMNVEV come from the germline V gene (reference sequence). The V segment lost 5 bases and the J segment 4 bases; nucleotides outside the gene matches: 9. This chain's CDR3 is CASSKQGGPSYGYTF. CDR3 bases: TGTGCCAGCAGTAAACAGGGGGGTCCATCCTATGGCTACACCTTC.

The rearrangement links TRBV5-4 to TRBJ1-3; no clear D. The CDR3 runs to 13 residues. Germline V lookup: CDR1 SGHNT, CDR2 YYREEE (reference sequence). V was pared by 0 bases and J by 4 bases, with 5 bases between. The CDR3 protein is CASSLGGGNTIYF. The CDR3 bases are TGTGCCAGCAGCTTGGGAGGGGGAAACACCATATATTTT.

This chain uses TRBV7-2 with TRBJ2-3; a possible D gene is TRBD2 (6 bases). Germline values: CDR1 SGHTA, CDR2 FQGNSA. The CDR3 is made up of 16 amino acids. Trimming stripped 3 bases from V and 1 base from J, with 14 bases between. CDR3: CASSFRWEDRTDTQYF. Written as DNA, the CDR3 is TGTGCCAGCAGCTTTAGGTGGGAGGACCGCACAGATACGCAGTATTTT.

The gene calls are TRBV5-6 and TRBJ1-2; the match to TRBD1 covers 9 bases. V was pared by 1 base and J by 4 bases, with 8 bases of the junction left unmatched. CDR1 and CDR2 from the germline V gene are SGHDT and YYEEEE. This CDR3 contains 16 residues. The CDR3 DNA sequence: TGTGCCAGCAGCTTGAGGGACAGGGTAATGGGCTATGGCTACACCTTC. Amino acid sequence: CASSLRDRVMGYGYTF.

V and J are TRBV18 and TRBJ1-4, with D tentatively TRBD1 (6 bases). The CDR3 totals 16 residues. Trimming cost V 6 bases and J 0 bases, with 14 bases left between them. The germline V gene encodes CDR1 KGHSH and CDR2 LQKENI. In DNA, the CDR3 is TGTGCCAGCTCCATCCGAGGGGGTTCAACTAATGAAAAACTGTTTTTT. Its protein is CASSIRGGSTNEKLFF.

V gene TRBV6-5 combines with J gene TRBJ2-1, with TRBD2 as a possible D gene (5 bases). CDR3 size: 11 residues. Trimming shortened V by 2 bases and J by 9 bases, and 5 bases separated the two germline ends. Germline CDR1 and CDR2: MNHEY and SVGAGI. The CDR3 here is CASSYAGEQFF. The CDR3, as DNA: TGTGCCAGCAGTTACGCGGGTGAGCAGTTCTTC.

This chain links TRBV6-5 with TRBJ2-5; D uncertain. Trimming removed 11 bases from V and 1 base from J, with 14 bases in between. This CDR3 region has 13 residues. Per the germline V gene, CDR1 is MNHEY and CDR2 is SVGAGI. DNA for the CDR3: TGTGCCCATCGTGACAACATCCAAGAGACCCAGTACTTC. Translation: CAHRDNIQETQYF.

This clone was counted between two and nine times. CDR3 DNA sequence: TGTGCCAGCAGCTTGTTCCCAACAGAAGACAATGAGCAGTTCTTC. It specifies CASSLFPTEDNEQFF. J is TRBJ2-1 and V is TRBV11-3; D not certain. The CDR3 loop spans 15 amino acids. Germline loops: CDR1 SGHNT, CDR2 YENEEA. Trimming left V 3 bases short and J 5 bases short, with 14 bases between. Together with reference TRBV11-3 and TRBJ2-1, the CDR3 gives the full variable domain: EAGVVQSPRYKIIEKKQPVAFWCNPISGHNTLYWYLQNLGQGPELLIRYENEEAVDDSQLPKDRFSAERLKGVDSTLKIQPAELGDSAVYLCASSLFPTEDNEQFFGPGTRLTVL.

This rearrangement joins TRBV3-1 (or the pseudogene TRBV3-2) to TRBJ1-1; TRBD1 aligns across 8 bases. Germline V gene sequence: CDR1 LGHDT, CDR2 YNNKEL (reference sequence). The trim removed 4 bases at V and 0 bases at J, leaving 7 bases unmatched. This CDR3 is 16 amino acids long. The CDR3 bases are TGTGCCAGCAGCCCAACGACAGGGGTGATGAACACTGAAGCTTTCTTT. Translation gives CASSPTTGVMNTEAFF.

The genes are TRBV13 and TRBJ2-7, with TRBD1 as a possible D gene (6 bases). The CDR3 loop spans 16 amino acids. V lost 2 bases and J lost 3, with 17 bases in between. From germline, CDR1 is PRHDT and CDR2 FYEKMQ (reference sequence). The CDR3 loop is CASSLKPVGAGYEQYF. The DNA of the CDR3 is TGTGCCAGCAGCTTAAAGCCTGTGGGGGCGGGCTACGAGCAGTACTTC. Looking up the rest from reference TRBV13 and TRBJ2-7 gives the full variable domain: AAGVIQSPRHLIKEKRETATLKCYPIPRHDTVYWYQQGPGQDPQFLISFYEKMQSDKGSIPDRFSAQQFSDYHSELNMSSLELGDSALYFCASSLKPVGAGYEQYFGPGTRLTVT.

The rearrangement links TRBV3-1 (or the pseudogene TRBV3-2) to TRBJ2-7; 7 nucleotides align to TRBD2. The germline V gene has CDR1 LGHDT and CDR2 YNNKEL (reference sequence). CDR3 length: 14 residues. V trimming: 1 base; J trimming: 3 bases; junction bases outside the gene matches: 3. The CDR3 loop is CASSQGTRVYEQYF. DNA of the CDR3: TGTGCCAGCAGCCAAGGGACTAGGGTCTACGAGCAGTACTTC.

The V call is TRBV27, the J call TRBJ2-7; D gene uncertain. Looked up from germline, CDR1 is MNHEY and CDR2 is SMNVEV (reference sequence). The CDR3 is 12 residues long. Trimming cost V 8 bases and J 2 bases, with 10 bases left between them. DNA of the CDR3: TGTGCCAGCGGCCTTAATACCTACGAGCAGTACTTC. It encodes CASGLNTYEQYF.

In DNA form, the CDR3 reads TGTGCCAGCCGGACAGGAAACTACAATGAGCAGTTCTTC. Amino acid sequence: CASRTGNYNEQFF. This chain joins TRBV19 and TRBJ2-1; 7 positions agree with TRBD1. This CDR3 spans 13 amino acids. J gave up 3 bases and V 9 bases, and 5 bases lay outside the gene matches. Germline CDR1 reads LNHDA; CDR2 reads SQIVND (reference sequence). Drawing the rest from reference TRBV19 and TRBJ2-1, the complete variable domain is DGGITQSPKYLFRKEGQNVTLSCEQNLNHDAMYWYRQDPGQGLRLIYYSQIVNDFQKGDIAEGYSVSREKKESFPLTVTSAQKNPTAFYLCASRTGNYNEQFFGPGTRLTVL.

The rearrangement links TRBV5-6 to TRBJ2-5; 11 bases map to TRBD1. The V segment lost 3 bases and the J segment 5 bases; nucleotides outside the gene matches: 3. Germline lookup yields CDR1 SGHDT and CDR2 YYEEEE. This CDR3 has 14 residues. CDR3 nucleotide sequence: TGTGCCAGCAGCTGGGGACAGGGGGTGGAGACCCAGTACTTC. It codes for CASSWGQGVETQYF.

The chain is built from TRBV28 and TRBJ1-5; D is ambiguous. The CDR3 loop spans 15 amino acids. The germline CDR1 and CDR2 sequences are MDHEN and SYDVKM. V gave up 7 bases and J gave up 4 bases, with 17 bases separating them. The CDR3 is CASTPTGGENQPQHF. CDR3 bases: TGTGCCAGCACCCCCACCGGCGGGGAGAATCAGCCCCAGCATTTT.

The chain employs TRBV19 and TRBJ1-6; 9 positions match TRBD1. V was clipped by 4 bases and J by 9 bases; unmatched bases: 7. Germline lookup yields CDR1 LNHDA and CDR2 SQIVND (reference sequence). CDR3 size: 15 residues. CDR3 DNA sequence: TGTGCCAGTAGTACCACCGGGACAGGGAGTTCACCCCTCCACTTT. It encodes CASSTTGTGSSPLHF.

CDR3 nucleotides: TGTGCCAGCACCCTGGGCAGGGGATACGAGCAGTACTTC. It translates to CASTLGRGYEQYF. This chain uses TRBV13 with TRBJ2-7; D possibly corresponds to TRBD1 (6 bases). CDR1 and CDR2 from the germline V gene are PRHDT and FYEKMQ (reference sequence). The CDR3 extends over 13 amino acids. Trimming stripped 7 bases from V and 4 bases from J, with 14 bases between.

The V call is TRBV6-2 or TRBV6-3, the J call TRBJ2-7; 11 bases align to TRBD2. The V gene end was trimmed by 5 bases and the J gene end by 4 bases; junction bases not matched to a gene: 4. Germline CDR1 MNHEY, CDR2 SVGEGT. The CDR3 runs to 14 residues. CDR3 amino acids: CASSGLAGGYEQYF. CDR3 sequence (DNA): TGTGCCAGCAGTGGGCTAGCGGGGGGATACGAGCAGTACTTC.

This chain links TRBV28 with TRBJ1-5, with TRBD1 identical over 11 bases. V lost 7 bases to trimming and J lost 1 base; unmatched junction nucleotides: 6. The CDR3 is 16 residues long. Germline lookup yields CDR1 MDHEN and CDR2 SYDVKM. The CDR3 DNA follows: TGTGCCAGCAATCGGGACAGGGGGGAAAGCAATCAGCCCCAGCATTTT. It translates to CASNRDRGESNQPQHF. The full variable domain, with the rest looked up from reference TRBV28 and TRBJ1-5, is DVKVTQSSRYLVKRTGEKVFLECVQDMDHENMFWYRQDPGLGLRLIYFSYDVKMKEKGDIPEGYSVSREKKERFSLILESASTNQTSMYLCASNRDRGESNQPQHFGDGTRLSIL.

The CDR3 reads CASSLTPKGRRDNEQFF. CDR3 DNA: TGTGCCAGCAGCTTAACGCCGAAGGGGCGGAGGGACAATGAGCAGTTCTTC. The chain has TRBV7-8 and TRBJ2-1; D possibly corresponds to TRBD2 (6 bases). The CDR3 is 17 amino acids. Germline CDR1 is SGHVS and CDR2 is FQNEAQ. Trimming took 2 bases from V and 5 from J, leaving 19 bases between them. Combining the CDR3 with reference TRBV7-8 and TRBJ2-1 gives the whole variable domain GAGVSQSPRYKVAKRGQDVALRCDPISGHVSLFWYQQALGQGPEFLTYFQNEAQLDKSGLPSDRFFAERPEGSVSTLKIQRTQQEDSAVYLCASSLTPKGRRDNEQFFGPGTRLTVL.

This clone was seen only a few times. The CDR3 here is CSSPGQGDSPLHF. CDR3 sequence (DNA): TGCAGCTCTCCGGGACAGGGAGATTCACCCCTCCACTTT. This chain uses TRBV29-1 with TRBJ1-6; TRBD1 matches 9 bases. Per germline, CDR1 SQVTM and CDR2 ANQGSEA. The junction had 7 bases not matched to a gene; V was cut back by 8 bases and J by 8 bases. The CDR3 totals 13 residues.

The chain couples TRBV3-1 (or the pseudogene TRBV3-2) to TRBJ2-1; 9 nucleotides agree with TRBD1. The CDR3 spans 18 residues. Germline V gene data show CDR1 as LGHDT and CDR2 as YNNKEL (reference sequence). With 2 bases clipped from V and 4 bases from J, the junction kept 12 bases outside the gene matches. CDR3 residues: CASSQHFGQGRLYNEQFF. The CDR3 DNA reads TGTGCCAGCAGCCAACACTTCGGACAGGGGCGGTTGTACAATGAGCAGTTCTTC.

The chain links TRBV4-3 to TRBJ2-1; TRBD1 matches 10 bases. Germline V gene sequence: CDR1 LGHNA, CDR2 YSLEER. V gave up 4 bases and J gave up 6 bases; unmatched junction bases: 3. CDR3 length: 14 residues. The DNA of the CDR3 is TGCGCCAGCAGCCCCCGGGACAGGGGCAATGAGCAGTTCTTC. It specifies CASSPRDRGNEQFF.